This is a list of T cell receptor beta chains from one sample in a study of PD-1 blockade in mismatch repair-deficient tumors. Method: immunoSEQ multiplex PCR; TCRdb's copy keeps in-frame clones and lacks some. The data show some 100,000 clones, approximately 80% seen once. Sequenced material: peripheral blood, taken about eight months after starting pembrolizumab. The receptor set was obtained from an adult with mismatch repair-deficient cancer. The CDR3 runs from the conserved cysteine through the conserved F or W. Each record gives: D gene, clone size, J gene, V gene, CDR3 DNA, CDR3 protein. A D gene is named only where the DNA matches it firmly. Only part of the rows carry a size: once, few, many, or a class if the clone is expanded.

NA	NA	TRBJ1-1	TRBV5-1	TGCGCCAGCAGCAACCGAACAGCCCTGACTGAAGCTTTCTTT	CASSNRTALTEAFF
NA	NA	TRBJ2-1	TRBV2	TGTGCCAGCAGACGCGGGAACTCCTACAATGAGCAGTTCTTC	CASRRGNSYNEQFF
NA	once	TRBJ1-4	TRBV25-1	TGTGCCAGCAGTCCTGGGGAGGCAACTAATGAAAAACTGTTTTTT	CASSPGEATNEKLFF
TRBD2	NA	TRBJ2-3	TRBV4-1	TGCGCCAGCAGCCGACTAGTGGGGGGGGCAGATACGCAGTATTTT	CASSRLVGGADTQYF
TRBD1	NA	TRBJ1-1	TRBV7-2	TGTGCCAGCAGCACAACAGGGGGCGCGACTGAAGCTTTCTTT	CASSTTGGATEAFF
TRBD1	NA	TRBJ2-1	TRBV5-4	TGTGCCAGCAGCACCCCCGGGACAGCGTCCTACAATGAGCAGTTCTTC	CASSTPGTASYNEQFF
NA	NA	TRBJ1-2	TRBV7-8	TGTGCCAGCAGCCCCGCGGAATCCTTC	CASSPAESF
TRBD2	NA	TRBJ2-1	TRBV7-8	TGTGCCAGCAGTCTTAGCGGGAGGACCAACAATGAGCAGTTCTTC	CASSLSGRTNNEQFF
NA	NA	TRBJ2-7	TRBV7-9	TGTGCCAGCAGCTTAGCGGGTGGGGGGTACGAGCAGTACTTC	CASSLAGGGYEQYF
NA	few	TRBJ2-3	TRBV7-9	TGTGCCAGCAGCAAACCGGGATTCGAAGATCCAGATACGCAGTATTTT	CASSKPGFEDPDTQYF
TRBD1	NA	TRBJ2-7	TRBV4-3	TGCGCCAGCAGCCCCAAGGGACAGGAGAGGGAGCAGTACTTC	CASSPKGQEREQYF
TRBD2	NA	TRBJ2-7	TRBV5-1	TGCGCCAGCAGCCATGGTAGCGGGAACTCCTACGAGCAGTACTTC	CASSHGSGNSYEQYF
TRBD2	few	TRBJ2-2	TRBV5-1	TGCGCCAGCAGCTGGAGCGGGAGGAACACCGGGGAGCTGTTTTTT	CASSWSGRNTGELFF
NA	NA	TRBJ1-4	TRBV10-3	TGTGCCATCAGTGTCAAGACGGGGCCGAATGAAAAACTGTTTTTT	CAISVKTGPNEKLFF
NA	NA	TRBJ2-7	TRBV6-5	TGTGCCAGCAGCGACGAGCTCGAGCAGTACTTC	CASSDELEQYF
TRBD1	NA	TRBJ2-3	TRBV29-1	TGCAGCGTTGCGTCCGGGACAGGGGGGTCGGCAAGCACAGATACGCAGTATTTT	CSVASGTGGSASTDTQYF
NA	NA	TRBJ2-2	TRBV5-8	TGTGCCAGCAGCTTTCAAGGACGGCCGAACACCGGGGAGCTGTTTTTT	CASSFQGRPNTGELFF
NA	NA	TRBJ2-7	TRBV6-5	TGTGCCAGCAGTTACGGCGAACAGTCCTACGAGCAGTACTTC	CASSYGEQSYEQYF
TRBD2	NA	TRBJ2-7	TRBV5-5	TGTGCCAGCAGCTTGGCCCCTCGGGGGAGGGTAAACTCCTACGAGCAGTACTTC	CASSLAPRGRVNSYEQYF
NA	NA	TRBJ1-1	TRBV7-9	TGTGCCAGCAGCTTTCACACTGAAGCTTTCTTT	CASSFHTEAFF
NA	NA	TRBJ1-1	TRBV6-5	TGTGCCAGCAGTTACGGGTGGGACACTGAAGCTTTCTTT	CASSYGWDTEAFF
NA	NA	TRBJ1-2	TRBV7-9	TGTGCCAGCAGCGTTAACTATGGCTACACCTTC	CASSVNYGYTF
NA	few	TRBJ1-2	TRBV9	TGTGCCAGCAGCCCCTCGGGGGAAGGATATGGCTACACCTTC	CASSPSGEGYGYTF
NA	NA	TRBJ2-1	TRBV2	TGTGCCAGCAGCTTTAGCCGGGAATACTCCTACAATGAGCAGTTCTTC	CASSFSREYSYNEQFF
NA	NA	TRBJ2-2	TRBV18	TGTGCCAGCTCACCAGGACGGGACACCGGGGAGCTGTTTTTT	CASSPGRDTGELFF
NA	few	TRBJ2-1	TRBV11-2	TGTGCCAGCAGCCGGGCTTACAATGAGCAGTTCTTC	CASSRAYNEQFF
NA	few	TRBJ2-7	TRBV5-4	TGTGCCAGCAGCTTTAACTACGAGCAGTACTTC	CASSFNYEQYF
NA	NA	TRBJ1-4	TRBV9	TGTGCCAGCAGCGTAGCCCCCCAGACCTTTGGAACTAATGAAAAACTGTTTTTT	CASSVAPQTFGTNEKLFF